Below, 18 T cell receptor beta chains from the same sample are listed, as sequenced in a study of T cell responses to AZD1222 COVID-19 vaccine. Measured with immunoSEQ multiplex PCR; TCRdb has only the in-frame clones, and not every one. The sample holds more than 95,000 clones, about 94% seen once. Source: peripheral blood, taken on day 0 of AZD1222 vaccination. The receptors were gathered from an adult in good health.

This rearrangement joins TRBV7-3 to TRBJ2-3, with D tentatively TRBD1 (6 bases). This CDR3 is built from 15 residues. Trimming stripped 5 bases from V and 4 bases from J, with 16 bases between. Looked up from germline, CDR1 is SGHTA and CDR2 is FQGTGA. CDR3 in DNA: TGTGCCAGCAGCCTACAGGGTAGTCCGTCAGATACGCAGTATTTT. Translated, it gives CASSLQGSPSDTQYF.

DNA of the CDR3: TGTGCCAGCAGGCGACAGGGATCCGCTGAAGCTTTCTTT. This sequence encodes CASRRQGSAEAFF. V is TRBV7-9 and J is TRBJ1-1, with 7 bases lining up with TRBD1. Germline V gives CDR1 SEHNR, CDR2 FQNEAQ (reference sequence). The trim removed 6 bases at V and 6 bases at J, leaving 7 bases unmatched. This CDR3 region has 13 residues.

The J gene is TRBJ2-1, the V gene TRBV5-4; 13 positions match TRBD2. CDR1 and CDR2 from the germline V gene are SGHNT and YYREEE (reference sequence). The CDR3 is 16 residues long. The V and J ends lost 0 bases and 12 bases, in that order; junction bases with no gene match: 9. This CDR3 reads CASSLGGTSGIFLQFF. The CDR3 DNA is TGTGCCAGCAGCTTGGGAGGGACTAGCGGGATTTTTTTGCAGTTCTTC.

The chain uses TRBV7-9 and TRBJ1-2, with TRBD1 identical over 8 bases. There are 14 residues in the CDR3. CDR1 SEHNR and CDR2 FQNEAQ come from the germline V gene (reference sequence). V lost 4 bases and J lost 2; bases outside the gene matches: 3. This CDR3 reads CASSSWTGNYGYTF. The CDR3, as DNA: TGTGCCAGCAGCTCCTGGACAGGGAACTATGGCTACACCTTC.

This sequence joins TRBV24-1 and TRBJ2-5; no definite D call. The V end was cut by 1 base, the J end by 5 bases, with 7 bases between. The germline V gene has CDR1 KGHDR and CDR2 SFDVKD. The length of the CDR3 is 13 residues. The CDR3 DNA is TGTGCCACCAGTGATTTAACTCGGGAGACCCAGTACTTC. Protein sequence: CATSDLTRETQYF.

The chain combines TRBV7-2 with TRBJ2-2; TRBD1 matches 7 bases. CDR1 is SGHTA and CDR2 is FQGNSA in the germline V gene. The CDR3 totals 17 residues. V shed 2 bases, J shed 0 bases, and the junction held 6 bases outside the gene matches. CDR3 sequence reads: CASSLSHQGANTGELFF. The CDR3 DNA sequence: TGTGCCAGCAGCTTATCCCATCAGGGGGCGAACACCGGGGAGCTGTTTTTT. Using reference TRBV7-2 and TRBJ2-2 for the parts outside the CDR3, the full variable domain is GAGVSQSPSNKVTEKGKDVELRCDPISGHTALYWYRQSLGQGLEFLIYFQGNSAPDKSGLPSDRFSAERTGGSVSTLTIQRTQQEDSAVYLCASSLSHQGANTGELFFGEGSRLTVL.

V and J are TRBV5-6 and TRBJ2-7, with unresolved D. Looked up from germline, CDR1 is SGHDT and CDR2 is YYEEEE. V dropped 2 bases and J dropped 6 bases, with 12 bases sitting between them. The length of the CDR3 is 13 residues. This chain's CDR3 is CASSFIEVSEQYF. In DNA, the CDR3 is TGTGCCAGCAGCTTTATCGAGGTTTCCGAGCAGTACTTC.

The chain couples TRBV11-2 to TRBJ2-5; the D gene could be TRBD1 or TRBD2 (5 bases each). V was shortened by 7 bases and J by 1 base, with 16 bases between the two germline ends. In germline, CDR1 is SGHAT, CDR2 FQNNGV. This CDR3 comprises 15 residues. DNA of the CDR3: TGTGCCAGCAACCCGAGGGGTTGGAGCCAAGAGACCCAGTACTTC. As protein: CASNPRGWSQETQYF. Complete variable domain (other parts from reference TRBV11-2 and TRBJ2-5): EAGVAQSPRYKIIEKRQSVAFWCNPISGHATLYWYQQILGQGPKLLIQFQNNGVVDDSQLPKDRFSAERLKGVDSTLKIQPAKLEDSAVYLCASNPRGWSQETQYFGPGTRLLVL.

The chain combines TRBV7-8 with TRBJ2-7; 9 bases are a match to TRBD2. The CDR3 length is 15 residues. The J segment lost 4 bases and the V segment lost 4 bases, leaving 8 bases of the junction unmatched. Germline CDR1 and CDR2: SGHVS and FQNEAQ. CDR3 nucleotides: TGTGCCAGCAGCTCAAGACTAGCGGAAAATTACGAGCAGTACTTC. This translates into CASSSRLAENYEQYF.

The V call is TRBV5-1, the J call TRBJ1-3; D remains ambiguous. The germline V gene encodes CDR1 SGHRS and CDR2 YFSETQ. V lost 4 bases and J 0 bases, leaving 8 bases between the germline ends. The CDR3 runs 14 residues. DNA of the CDR3: TGCGCCAGCAGCCGCGCCGGCTCTGGAAACACCATATATTTT. This sequence encodes CASSRAGSGNTIYF.

The count of this clone is one. The CDR3 sequence is CAISDRNDGNTIYF. In DNA, the CDR3 is TGTGCCATCAGTGACAGGAACGATGGAAACACCATATATTTT. The rearrangement links TRBV10-3 to TRBJ1-3; D ambiguous. With 3 bases removed from V and 3 bases from J, the gap between germline ends came to 9 bases. In germline, CDR1 is ENHRY, CDR2 SYGVKD. This CDR3 region has 14 residues.

This chain joins TRBV7-9 and TRBJ2-7, with D unresolved. Per germline, CDR1 SEHNR and CDR2 FQNEAQ (reference sequence). The germline V and J ends were trimmed by 5 bases and 5 bases, with 16 bases remaining between them. The CDR3 extends over 14 amino acids. CDR3 sequence: CASSVTQFPNEQYF. The CDR3 DNA sequence: TGTGCCAGCAGCGTTACACAGTTCCCCAACGAGCAGTACTTC.

This clone was counted once. The chain couples TRBV30 to TRBJ1-5; D is undetermined. V lost 5 bases and J lost 6, with 14 bases in between. CDR3 length: 13 residues. The germline CDR1 and CDR2 sequences are GTSNPN and SVGIG (reference sequence). The CDR3: CAWSTERVQPQHF. As DNA, the CDR3 is TGTGCCTGGTCCACGGAAAGGGTTCAGCCCCAGCATTTT.

The chain uses TRBV28 and TRBJ2-4; 7 bases align to TRBD2. With V trimmed by 5 bases and J by 7 bases, 8 bases remained unmatched. This CDR3 has 14 residues. Germline V CDR1 and CDR2: MDHEN, SYDVKM. For the CDR3, the DNA is TGTGCCAGCAGTCAAAGCGGGGTGGCGAACATTCAGTACTTC. Its protein product is CASSQSGVANIQYF.

The V gene is TRBV2, the J gene TRBJ1-6; a possible D gene is TRBD1 (6 bases). Trimming cost V 8 bases and J 6 bases, with 11 bases left between them. The CDR3 runs 13 residues. Germline CDR1 reads SNHLY; CDR2 reads FYNNEI. This CDR3 reads CASGGQANSPLHF. The CDR3 DNA sequence: TGTGCCAGCGGGGGGCAGGCTAATTCACCCCTCCACTTT.

The chain couples TRBV5-1 to TRBJ1-1, with TRBD1 as a possible D gene (6 bases). Deletions cut 4 bases from V and 4 bases from J, with 11 bases between. This CDR3 has 13 residues. Germline lookup yields CDR1 SGHRS and CDR2 YFSETQ. The CDR3 loop is CASSQRGGTEAFF. DNA for the CDR3: TGCGCCAGCAGCCAGAGGGGGGGCACTGAAGCTTTCTTT.

The J gene is TRBJ2-7, the V gene TRBV4-3, with 10 bases identical to TRBD2. The V gene end was trimmed by 1 base and the J gene end by 2 bases; junction bases not matched to a gene: 2. CDR3 length equals 15 residues. CDR1 and CDR2 (germline): LGHNA, YSLEER. The CDR3 DNA reads as TGCGCCAGCAGCCAAGGGACTAGCGGTACCTACGAGCAGTACTTC. Amino acid sequence: CASSQGTSGTYEQYF.

The CDR3 here is CASSLDGLSAEAFF. Written as DNA, the CDR3 is TGTGCCAGCAGCTTAGACGGCCTCTCGGCTGAAGCTTTCTTT. The rearrangement uses TRBV7-2 and TRBJ1-1; D gene ambiguous. V was shortened by 1 base and J by 6 bases, with 12 bases between the two germline ends. Germline CDR1 and CDR2: SGHTA and FQGNSA. This CDR3 region has 14 residues.